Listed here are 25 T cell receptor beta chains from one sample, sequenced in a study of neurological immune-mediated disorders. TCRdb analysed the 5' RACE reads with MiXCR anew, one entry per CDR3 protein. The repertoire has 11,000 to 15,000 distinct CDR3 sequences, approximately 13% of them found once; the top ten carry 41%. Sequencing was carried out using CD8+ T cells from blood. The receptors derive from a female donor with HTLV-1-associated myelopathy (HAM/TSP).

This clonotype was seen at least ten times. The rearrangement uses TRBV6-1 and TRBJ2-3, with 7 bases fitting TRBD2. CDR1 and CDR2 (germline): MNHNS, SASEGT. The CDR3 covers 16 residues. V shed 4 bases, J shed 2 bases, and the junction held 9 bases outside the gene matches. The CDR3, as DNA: TGTGCCAGCAGTGTAGAGCGGGGTCGGGTCACAGATACGCAGTATTTT. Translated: CASSVERGRVTDTQYF.

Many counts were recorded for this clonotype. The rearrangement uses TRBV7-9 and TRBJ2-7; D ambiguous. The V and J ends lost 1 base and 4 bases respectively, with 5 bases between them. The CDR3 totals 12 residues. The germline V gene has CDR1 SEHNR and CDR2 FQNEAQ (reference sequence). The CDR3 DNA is TGTGCCAGCAGCTTAGGAGAGTACGAGCAGTACTTC. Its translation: CASSLGEYEQYF.

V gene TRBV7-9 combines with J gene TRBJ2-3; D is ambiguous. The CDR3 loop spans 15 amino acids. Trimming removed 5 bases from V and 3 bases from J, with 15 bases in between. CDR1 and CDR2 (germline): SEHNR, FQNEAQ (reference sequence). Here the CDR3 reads CASSTQESRTDTQYF. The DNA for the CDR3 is TGTGCCAGCAGCACCCAGGAAAGCCGGACAGATACGCAGTATTTT.

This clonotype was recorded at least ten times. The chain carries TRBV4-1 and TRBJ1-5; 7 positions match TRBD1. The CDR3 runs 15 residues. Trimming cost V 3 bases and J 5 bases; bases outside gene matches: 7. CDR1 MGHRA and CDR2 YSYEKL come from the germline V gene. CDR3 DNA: TGCGCCAGCAGCCAGAGGACAGGCTTGGATCAGCCCCAGCATTTT. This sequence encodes CASSQRTGLDQPQHF.

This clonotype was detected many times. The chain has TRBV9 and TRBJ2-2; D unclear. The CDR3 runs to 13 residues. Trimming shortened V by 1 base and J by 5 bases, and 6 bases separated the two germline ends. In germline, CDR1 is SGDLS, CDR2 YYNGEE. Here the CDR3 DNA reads TGTGCCAGCAGCGTAACGGGTACCGGGGAGCTGTTTTTT. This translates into CASSVTGTGELFF.

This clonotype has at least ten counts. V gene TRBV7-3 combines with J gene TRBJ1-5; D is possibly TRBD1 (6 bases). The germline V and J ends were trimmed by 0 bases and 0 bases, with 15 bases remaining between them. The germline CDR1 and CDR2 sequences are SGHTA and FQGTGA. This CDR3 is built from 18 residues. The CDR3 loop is CASSLTTFDRYSNQPQHF. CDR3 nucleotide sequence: TGTGCCAGCAGCTTAACGACATTCGACAGGTATAGCAATCAGCCCCAGCATTTT. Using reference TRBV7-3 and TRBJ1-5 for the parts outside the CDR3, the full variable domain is GAGVSQTPSNKVTEKGKYVELRCDPISGHTALYWYRQSLGQGPEFLIYFQGTGAADDSGLPNDRFFAVRPEGSVSTLKIQRTERGDSAVYLCASSLTTFDRYSNQPQHFGDGTRLSIL.

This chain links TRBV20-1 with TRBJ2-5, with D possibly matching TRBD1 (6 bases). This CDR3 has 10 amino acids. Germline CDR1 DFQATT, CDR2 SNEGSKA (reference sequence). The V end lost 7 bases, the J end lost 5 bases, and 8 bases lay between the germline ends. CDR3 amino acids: CSVGAETQYF. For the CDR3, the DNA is TGCAGTGTGGGGGCTGAGACCCAGTACTTC.

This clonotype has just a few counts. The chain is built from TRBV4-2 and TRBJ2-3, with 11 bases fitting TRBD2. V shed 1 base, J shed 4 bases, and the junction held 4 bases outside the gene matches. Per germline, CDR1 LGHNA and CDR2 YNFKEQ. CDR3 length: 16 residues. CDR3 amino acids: CASSQAASGGPDTQYF. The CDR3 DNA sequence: TGTGCCAGCAGCCAAGCGGCTAGCGGGGGGCCAGATACGCAGTATTTT.

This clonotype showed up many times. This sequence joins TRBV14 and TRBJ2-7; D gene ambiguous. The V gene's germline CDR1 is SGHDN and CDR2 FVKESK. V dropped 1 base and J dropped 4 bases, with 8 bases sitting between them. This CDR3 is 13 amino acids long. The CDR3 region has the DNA TGTGCCAGCAGCCAAGGCTGGGTATACGAGCAGTACTTC. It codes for CASSQGWVYEQYF.

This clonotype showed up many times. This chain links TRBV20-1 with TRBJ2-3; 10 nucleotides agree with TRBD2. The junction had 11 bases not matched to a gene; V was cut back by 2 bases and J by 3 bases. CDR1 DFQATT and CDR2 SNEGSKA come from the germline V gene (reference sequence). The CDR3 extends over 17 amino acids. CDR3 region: CSARPPGLATPTDTQYF. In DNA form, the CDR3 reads TGCAGTGCTAGACCGCCGGGACTAGCGACACCAACAGATACGCAGTATTTT.

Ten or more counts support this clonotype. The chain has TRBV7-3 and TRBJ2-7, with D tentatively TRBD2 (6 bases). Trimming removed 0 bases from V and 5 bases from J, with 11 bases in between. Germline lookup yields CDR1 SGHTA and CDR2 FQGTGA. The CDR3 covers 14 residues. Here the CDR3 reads CASSLTGGDNEQYF. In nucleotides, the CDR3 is TGTGCCAGCAGCTTAACCGGAGGGGATAACGAGCAGTACTTC.

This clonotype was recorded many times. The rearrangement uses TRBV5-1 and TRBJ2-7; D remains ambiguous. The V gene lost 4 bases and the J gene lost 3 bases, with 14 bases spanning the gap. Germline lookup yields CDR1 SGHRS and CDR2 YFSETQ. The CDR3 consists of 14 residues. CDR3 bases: TGCGCCAGCAGCCCCGAACCGGGTGTCTACGAGCAGTACTTC. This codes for CASSPEPGVYEQYF.

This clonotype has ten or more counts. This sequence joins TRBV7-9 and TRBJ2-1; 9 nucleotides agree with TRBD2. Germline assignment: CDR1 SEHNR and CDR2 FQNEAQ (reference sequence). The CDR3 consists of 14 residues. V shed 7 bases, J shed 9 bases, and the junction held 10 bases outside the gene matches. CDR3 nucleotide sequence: TGTGCCAGCACCGACCCGGTAGCGGGAGTTGAGCAGTTCTTC. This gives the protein CASTDPVAGVEQFF.

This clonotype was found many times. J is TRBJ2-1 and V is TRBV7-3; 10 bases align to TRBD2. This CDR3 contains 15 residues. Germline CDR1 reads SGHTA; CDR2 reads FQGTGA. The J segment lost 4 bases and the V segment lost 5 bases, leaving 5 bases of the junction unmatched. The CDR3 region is CASSPLAGVYNEQFF. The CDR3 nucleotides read TGTGCCAGCAGCCCCCTAGCGGGAGTATACAATGAGCAGTTCTTC.

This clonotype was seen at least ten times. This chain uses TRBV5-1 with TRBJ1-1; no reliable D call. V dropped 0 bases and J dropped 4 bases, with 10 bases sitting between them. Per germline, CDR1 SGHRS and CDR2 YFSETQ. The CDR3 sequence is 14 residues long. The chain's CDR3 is CASSLGRDATEAFF. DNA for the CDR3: TGCGCCAGCAGCTTGGGGAGGGATGCCACTGAAGCTTTCTTT.

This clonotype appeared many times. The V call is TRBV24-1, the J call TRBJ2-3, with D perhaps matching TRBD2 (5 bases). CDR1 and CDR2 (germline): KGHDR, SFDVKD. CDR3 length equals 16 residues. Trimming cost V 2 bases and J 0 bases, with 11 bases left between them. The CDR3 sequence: CATSDSIRTSTDTQYF. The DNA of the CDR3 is TGTGCCACCAGTGATTCTATCCGGACTAGCACAGATACGCAGTATTTT.

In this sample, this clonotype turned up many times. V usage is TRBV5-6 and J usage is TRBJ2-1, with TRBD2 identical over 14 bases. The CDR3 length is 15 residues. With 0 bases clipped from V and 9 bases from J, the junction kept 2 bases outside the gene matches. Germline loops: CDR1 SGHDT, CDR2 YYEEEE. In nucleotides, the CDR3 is TGTGCCAGCAGCTTGGGACTAGCGGGGGGGAGTGAGCAGTTCTTC. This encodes CASSLGLAGGSEQFF.

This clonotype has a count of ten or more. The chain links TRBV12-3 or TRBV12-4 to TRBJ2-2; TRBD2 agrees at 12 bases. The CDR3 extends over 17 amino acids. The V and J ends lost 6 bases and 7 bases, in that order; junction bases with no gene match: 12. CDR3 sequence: CASSPPWLAGGGGELFF. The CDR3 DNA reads TGTGCCAGCAGCCCTCCTTGGCTAGCGGGGGGGGGCGGGGAGCTGTTTTTT.

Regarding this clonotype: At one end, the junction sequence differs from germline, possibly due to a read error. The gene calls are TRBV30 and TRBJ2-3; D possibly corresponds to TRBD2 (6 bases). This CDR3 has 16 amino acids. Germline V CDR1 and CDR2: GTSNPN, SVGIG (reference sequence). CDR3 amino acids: CAWNLPLGGVTDKQYF. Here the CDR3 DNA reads TGTGCCTGGAACCTCCCGCTGGGGGGAGTCACAGATAAGCAGTATTTT.

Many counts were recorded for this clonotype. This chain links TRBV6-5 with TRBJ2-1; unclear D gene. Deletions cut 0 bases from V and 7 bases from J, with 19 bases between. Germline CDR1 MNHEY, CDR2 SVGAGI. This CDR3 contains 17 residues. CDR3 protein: CASSYSIGFQLRNEQFF. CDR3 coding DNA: TGTGCCAGCAGTTACTCGATCGGTTTTCAGCTTAGGAATGAGCAGTTCTTC.

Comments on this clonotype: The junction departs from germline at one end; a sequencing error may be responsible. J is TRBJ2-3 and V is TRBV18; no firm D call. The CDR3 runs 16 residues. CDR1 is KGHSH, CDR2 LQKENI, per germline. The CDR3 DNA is TGTGCCAGCTCACCCCCAGAGGAATTGAGCACAGATACACAGTATTTT. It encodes CASSPPEELSTDTQYF.

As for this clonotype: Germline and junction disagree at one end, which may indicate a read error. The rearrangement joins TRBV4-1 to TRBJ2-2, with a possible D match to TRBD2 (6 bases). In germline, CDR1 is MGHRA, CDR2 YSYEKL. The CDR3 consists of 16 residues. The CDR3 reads CAISQVWGEDTWELFF. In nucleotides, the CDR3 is TGCGCCATCAGCCAAGTCTGGGGGGAGGACACCTGGGAGCTGTTTTTT.

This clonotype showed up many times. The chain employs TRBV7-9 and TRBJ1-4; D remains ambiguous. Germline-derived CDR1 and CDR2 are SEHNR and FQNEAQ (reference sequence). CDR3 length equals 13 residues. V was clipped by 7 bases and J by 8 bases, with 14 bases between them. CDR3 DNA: TGTGCCAGCAAGGCGGCCGAGAAGGAAAAACTGTTTTTT. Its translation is CASKAAEKEKLFF.

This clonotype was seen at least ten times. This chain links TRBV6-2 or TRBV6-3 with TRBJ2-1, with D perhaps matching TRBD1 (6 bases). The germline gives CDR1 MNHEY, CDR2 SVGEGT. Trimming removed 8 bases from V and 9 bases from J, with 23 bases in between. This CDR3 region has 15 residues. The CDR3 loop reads CASDLLGAGYSEQFF. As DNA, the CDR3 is TGTGCCAGCGACTTGTTGGGGGCCGGCTATTCTGAGCAGTTCTTC.

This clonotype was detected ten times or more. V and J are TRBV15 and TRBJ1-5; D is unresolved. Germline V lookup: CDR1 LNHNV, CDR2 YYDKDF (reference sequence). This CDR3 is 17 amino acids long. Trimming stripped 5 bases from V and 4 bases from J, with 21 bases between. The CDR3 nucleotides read TGTGCCACCAGCGACACTAGGGCGGCAGCCACTAATCAGCCCCAGCATTTT. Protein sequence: CATSDTRAAATNQPQHF.